The source of this T cell receptor (beta chain) is a study of a mutant IDH1 vaccine in newly diagnosed glioma (dated by TCRdb to about 2021). About the study as a whole: Patients were given eight vaccinations, in weeks 1, 3, 5, 7, 11, 15, 19 and 23, which matched visits V03 through V10. Vaccination began 4-6 weeks after radiotherapy alone, or alongside temozolomide cycles in the chemotherapy-containing groups. The 30 to 40 treated patients were approximately 62% male and around 40% female, with a mean age of 40.4 years. Before enrollment, most patients had been given radiochemotherapy with temozolomide as standard therapy, while the rest had received either radiotherapy alone or temozolomide alone. Six visits were used for peripheral blood collection: V03 (baseline), V05, V07, V10, V12 and V13. Longitudinal TCRB deep sequencing was performed for 20 to 25 treated patients wherever samples were available for exploratory analyses. Broader findings and caveats from the paper: Immune responses induced by the vaccine were seen in about 93% of patients across multiple MHC alleles. Changes in the top peripheral T cell clonotypes picked up by TCRB sequencing did not appear to be linked to pseudoprogression. The authors noted that analyses of patient blood samples could not be reproduced because of sample limitations. PBMC samples for TCRB deep sequencing were selected based on availability.

Library creation used the immunoSEQ multiplex PCR assay. Rearranged TCR beta chain sequences were amplified using the hsTCRB Kit according to the manufacturer's protocol. TCRB libraries were sequenced on an Illumina MiSeq. Under the source paper's analysis protocol: The kit vendor's proprietary platform handled demultiplexing, trimming and gene mapping. TCRdb took over this immuneACCESS table, retaining in-frame rearrangements with V and J assigned. Such tables are incomplete; in checked studies, under half of the missing clones stem from an unresolved V gene, and the remainder is unexplained. That table supplies the V and J calls and clone size; D and trimming were determined from the DNA. A total of about 82,000 clones appear in this sample, roughly 85% of them only once. Approximately 2.3% of the sample lies in the top ten. As to this clone: No cognate antigen has been identified for it. No qualities accompany the bases; no much larger clone lies one base away.

The CDR3 covers 16 residues, taking in both the cysteine and the phenylalanine. The entry retains the CDR3 DNA only, 48 bases that are in frame from base 1. V lost 0 bases and J lost 3 bases; the stretch between them is 12 bases long. CDR1 and CDR2, per the germline V gene, are ENHRY and SYGVKD. This specimen's time point label, per the study, means: week 23, last vaccination. A 20-mer mutant IDH1 peptide at 300 micrograms in Montanide made up each vaccine dose, which was injected subcutaneously together with topical imiquimod. All donors had newly diagnosed IDH1-mutant astrocytomas of WHO grade 3 or 4 that showed loss of nuclear ATRX. The samples were drawn from NOA16, a multicentre, single-arm, open-label phase I trial in Germany that tested a mutant IDH1 peptide vaccine in humans for the first time. Genomic DNA for TCRB sequencing was extracted from EDTA blood using the DNeasy Blood and Tissue Kit.

This specimen consisted of PBMCs, obtained from a glioma patient whose treatment included an IDH1 peptide vaccine. The sequence derives from a man aged 25 to 45 with glioma. Some clones in this sample may be carry-over from other donors' samples. The sequence is built from TRBV10-3 and TRBJ1-5, with the D gene not clear enough to name. This receptor carries the CDR3 CAISESSRRVNQPQHF. At the DNA level, the sequence is TGTGCCATCAGTGAGTCCTCCCGACGGGTCAATCAGCCCCAGCATTTT.